The present entry profiles one TCR beta chain with its context. Its specificity is unknown. V was pared by 6 bases and J by 4 bases, with 4 bases of the junction left unmatched. The germline V gene encodes CDR1 MDHEN and CDR2 SYDVKM. There are 15 residues in the CDR3. The PCR employed 60 Vbeta primers together with 13 Jbeta primers. The data were produced by immunoSEQ multiplex PCR, yet TCRdb's version contains in-frame clones alone and is incomplete. The sample records approximately 95,000 clones, around 75% being singletons. This sample is part of a study of cytomegalovirus exposure and HLA in healthy donors. Looking at the study overall: An early release of data contained about 85 million unique TCRs, which came from HLA-typed donors.

General study results and limits: In a later analysis, several top co-occurrence clusters appeared linked to parvovirus B19, influenza, CMV and Epstein-Barr virus. Available immune exposure information was restricted to CMV serostatus only.

The sample consisted of PBMCs. The receptor's source is a man between 18 and 29 years old in good health and CMV-seropositive. The chain links TRBV28 to TRBJ1-4, with TRBD1 matching over 11 bases. The CDR3 bases are TGTGCCAGCAGAGGACAGGGGGCCCGTAATGAAAAACTGTTTTTT. Its protein product is CASRGQGARNEKLFF. Full variable domain (outside the CDR3, taken from reference TRBV28 and TRBJ1-4): DVKVTQSSRYLVKRTGEKVFLECVQDMDHENMFWYRQDPGLGLRLIYFSYDVKMKEKGDIPEGYSVSREKKERFSLILESASTNQTSMYLCASRGQGARNEKLFFGSGTQLSVL.